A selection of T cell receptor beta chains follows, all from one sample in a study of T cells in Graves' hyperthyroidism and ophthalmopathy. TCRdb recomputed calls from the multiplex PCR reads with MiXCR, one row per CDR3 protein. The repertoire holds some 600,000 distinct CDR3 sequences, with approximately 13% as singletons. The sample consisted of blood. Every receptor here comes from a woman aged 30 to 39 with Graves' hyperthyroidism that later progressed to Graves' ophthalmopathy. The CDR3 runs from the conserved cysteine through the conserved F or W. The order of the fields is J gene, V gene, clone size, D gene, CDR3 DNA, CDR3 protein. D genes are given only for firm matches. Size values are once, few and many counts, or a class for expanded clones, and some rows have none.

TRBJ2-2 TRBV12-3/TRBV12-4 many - TGTGCCAGCACCATTACGTTCGCCCCCTCACCCGGGGAGCTGTTTTTT CASTITFAPSPGELFF
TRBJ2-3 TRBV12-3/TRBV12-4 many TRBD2 TGTGCCAGCAGTTATCTAGCGGGAGGGCCCACAGATACGCAGTATTTT CASSYLAGGPTDTQYF
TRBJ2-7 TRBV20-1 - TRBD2 TGCAGTGCTACCGGGACTAGCGGGAGGGCCAGCTACGAGCAGTACTTC CSATGTSGRASYEQYF
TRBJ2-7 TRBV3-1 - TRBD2 TGTGCCAGCTCGATGCGGGAGTACGGTGAGCAGTACTTC CASSMREYGEQYF
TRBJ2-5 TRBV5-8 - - TGTGCCAGCAGCTATCGTAGGGGGAAAGAGACCCAGTACTTC CASSYRRGKETQYF
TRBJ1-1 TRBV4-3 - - TGCGCCAGCAGCCAAGGGGTCAGGGTGAACACTGAAGCTTTCTTT CASSQGVRVNTEAFF
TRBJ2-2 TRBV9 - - TGTGCCAGCAGCGTAGACGGCGGCCAAACCGGGGAGCTGTTTTTT CASSVDGGQTGELFF
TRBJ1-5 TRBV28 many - TGTGCCAGCACCTTGGGAGGGACTAGCAATCAGCCCCAGCATTTT CASTLGGTSNQPQHF
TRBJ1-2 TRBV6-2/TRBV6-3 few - TGTGCCAGCAGGCCCCTGGATGCTGTTGGCTACACCTTC CASRPLDAVGYTF
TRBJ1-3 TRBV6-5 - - TGTGCCAGCAGTTACGGACGCTCTGGAAACACCATATATTTT CASSYGRSGNTIYF
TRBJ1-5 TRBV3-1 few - TGTGCCAGCAGCCAAGAGTTTGGCCGGGCGGATCAGCCCCAGCATTTT CASSQEFGRADQPQHF
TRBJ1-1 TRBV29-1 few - TGCAGCGTTGTCCTTATGGAGGGGGTCACTGAAGCTTTCTTT CSVVLMEGVTEAFF
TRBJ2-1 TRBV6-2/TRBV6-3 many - TGTGCCAGCAGTTACTTAGAGTCCTACAATGAGCAGTTCTTC CASSYLESYNEQFF
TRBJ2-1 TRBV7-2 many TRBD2 TGTGCCAGCAGCCTTTATACTAGCGGGAGAGGGAATGAGCAGTTCTTC CASSLYTSGRGNEQFF
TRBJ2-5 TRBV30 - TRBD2 TGTGCCTGGAGTCTCGGACTAGCGGGAGAGACCCAGTACTTC CAWSLGLAGETQYF
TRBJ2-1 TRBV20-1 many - TGCAGTGCTAGAGATCGCGGCCTGAGCTCCTACAATGAGCAGTTCTTC CSARDRGLSSYNEQFF
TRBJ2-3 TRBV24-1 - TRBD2 TGTGCCACCGGGGGGGTCGGCACAGATACGCAGTATTTT CATGGVGTDTQYF
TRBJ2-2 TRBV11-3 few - TGTGCCAGCAGCTGGGGCCCGGAGCTGTTTTTT CASSWGPELFF
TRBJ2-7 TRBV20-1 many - TGCAGTGCTAGCCAGAGAGGGAATTACTACGAGCAGTACTTC CSASQRGNYYEQYF
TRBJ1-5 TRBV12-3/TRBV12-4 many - TGTGCCAGCAGCCGGACAGAGAATCAGCCCCAGCATTTT CASSRTENQPQHF
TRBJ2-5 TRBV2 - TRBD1 TGTGCCAGCAGTGTAGTGAGACAGGGGGCTATGGAGACCCAGTACTTC CASSVVRQGAMETQYF
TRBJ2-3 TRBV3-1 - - TGTGCCAGCAGCCAAGATCTTGGTTCCTCGGGGGAGCGAGCTAGCACAGATACGCAGTATTTT CASSQDLGSSGERASTDTQYF
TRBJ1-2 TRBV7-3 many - TGTGCCAGCAGCTTAAGTCCGGGGCAATCTGACTATGGCTACACCTTC CASSLSPGQSDYGYTF
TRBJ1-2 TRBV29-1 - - TGCAGCGTTGAAGAAGCGGGGGGGGACTACACCTTC CSVEEAGGDYTF
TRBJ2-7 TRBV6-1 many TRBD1 TGTGCCAGCAGTTCCCGGGACAGGGGACGCTACGAGCAGTACTTC CASSSRDRGRYEQYF
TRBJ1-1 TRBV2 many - TGTGCCAGCAGTGATGGGGGCGCGAACACTGAAGCTTTCTTT CASSDGGANTEAFF
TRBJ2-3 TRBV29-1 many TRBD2 TGCAGCGTACCTACAGGCAGCGGGAGAGCAGATACGCAGTATTTT CSVPTGSGRADTQYF
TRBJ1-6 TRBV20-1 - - TGCAGTGCCACAGAGGGGAATAATTCACCCCTCCACTTT CSATEGNNSPLHF
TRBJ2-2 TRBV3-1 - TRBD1 TGTGCCAGCAGCCCGAGACAGGGGGTAGCCGGGGAGCTGTTTTTT CASSPRQGVAGELFF
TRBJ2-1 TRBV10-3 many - TGTGCCACCGCTCCGGACCAAGGCAATGAGCAGTTCTTC CATAPDQGNEQFF
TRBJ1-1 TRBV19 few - TGTGCCAGTAGTCGAGGGGCCCAGGGGTGGGGGGGGCGGACTGAAGCTTTCTTT CASSRGAQGWGGRTEAFF
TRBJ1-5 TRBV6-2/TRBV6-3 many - TGTGCCAACTGGGGCCTGTGGAGGGGGCAGCCCCAGCATTTT CANWGLWRGQPQHF
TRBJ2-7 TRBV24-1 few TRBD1 TGTGCCACCAGTGATTTAAGGACAGGGGTCTACGAGCAGTACTTC CATSDLRTGVYEQYF
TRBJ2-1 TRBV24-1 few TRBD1 TGTGCCACCAGTGATACTCCGGGACAGGGAGGTAATGAGCAGTTCTTC CATSDTPGQGGNEQFF
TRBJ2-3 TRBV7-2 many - TGTGCCAGCAGCTTAGTGGTTGCGGCAGGGGACGCCACAGATACGCAGTATTTT CASSLVVAAGDATDTQYF
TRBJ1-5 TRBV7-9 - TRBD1 TGTGCCAGCAGCTTGGGACAGGGGGCGCGCAATCAGCCCCAGCATTTT CASSLGQGARNQPQHF
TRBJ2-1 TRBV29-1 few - TGCAGCGTTGAAAAGGGCCAGTTCTACAATGAGCAGTTCTTC CSVEKGQFYNEQFF
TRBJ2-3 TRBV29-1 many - TGCAGCGTTGATCTCCTCGCGGATACGCAGTATTTT CSVDLLADTQYF
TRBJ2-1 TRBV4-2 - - TGTGCCAGCAGCCAAGATCGAGAGGCGGGCGGGCAGTTCTTC CASSQDREAGGQFF
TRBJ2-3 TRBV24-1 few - TGTGCCACCAGTGGTTTGGGGGTAGATGATGGCACAGATACGCAGTATTTT CATSGLGVDDGTDTQYF
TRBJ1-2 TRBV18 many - TGTGCCAGCTCACCACGGAGTCTGGGGGAGAACTATGGCTACACCTTC CASSPRSLGENYGYTF
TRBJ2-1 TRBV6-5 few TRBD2 TGTGCCAGCAGTTACTCAGGTAGCGGGACTTACAATGAGCAGTTCTTC CASSYSGSGTYNEQFF
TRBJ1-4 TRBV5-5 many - TGTGCCAGCAGCTTGTCGATAGGAATGGGGGTTAATGAAAAACTGTTTTTT CASSLSIGMGVNEKLFF
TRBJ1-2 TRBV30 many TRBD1 TGTGCCTGGCGACAGGGGGCTGGTGGCTACACCTTC CAWRQGAGGYTF